These T cell receptor beta chains were read from a single sample in a study of response to subunit inactivated influenza vaccine. TCRdb reprocessed the RT-PCR reads with MiXCR, giving one entry per CDR3 protein. Of around 850,000 distinct CDR3 sequences listed, approximately 17% are singletons. Source: PBMCs from blood, taken around 5 days after vaccination. The receptors derive from a man aged 45-60 years who received an inactivated influenza vaccine. Each CDR3 is given with its conserved first and last residue. D genes are given only for firm matches. Clone size, where shown, is once, few, many, or a class for clones that have expanded.

abundance,v_gene,d_gene,j_gene,CDR3nt,CDR3aa
.,TRBV12-3/TRBV12-4,TRBD2,TRBJ2-3,TGTGCCAGCAGTCTGTACATCCGGGGGGTTAGCACAGATACGCAGTATTTT,CASSLYIRGVSTDTQYF
many,TRBV24-1,.,TRBJ2-7,TGTGCCACCAGTGACGCTTCCACCTACGAGCAGTACTTC,CATSDASTYEQYF
.,TRBV4-1,.,TRBJ2-2,TGCGCCAGCAGGGACGCCGGGGAGCTGTTTTTT,CASRDAGELFF
few,TRBV19,.,TRBJ1-1,TGTGCCAGTCGAGGGGCGGGGAGTCGAGCTTTCTTT,CASRGAGSRAFF
few,TRBV7-3,TRBD1,TRBJ2-5,TGTGCCAGCAGCTTAGGGGACAGGGAGCGTGGGGCCCAGTACTTC,CASSLGDRERGAQYF
few,TRBV28,TRBD2,TRBJ2-7,TGTGCCAGCAGCCCGCTTGCGGGGACTACCTACGAGCAGTACTTC,CASSPLAGTTYEQYF
many,TRBV5-1,.,TRBJ1-2,TGCGCCAGCAGCGCCGGGACGGCGGAATACTATGGCTACACCTTC,CASSAGTAEYYGYTF
.,TRBV12-3/TRBV12-4,.,TRBJ2-5,TGTGCCAGCAGTTTGTGGGGTTCCGTCGAGACCCAGTACTTC,CASSLWGSVETQYF
few,TRBV5-1,TRBD2,TRBJ2-3,TGCGCCAGCAGCTTGGGCCTAGCGGGGGACGCAGATACGCAGTATTTT,CASSLGLAGDADTQYF
.,TRBV5-5,TRBD1,TRBJ2-1,TGTGCCAGCAGCTTGGTTGGACAGGGGTTCGATGAGCAGTTCTTC,CASSLVGQGFDEQFF
once,TRBV4-3,.,TRBJ2-2,TGCGCCAGCAGCCAAGGCGCGCCAGCGACCGGGGAGCTGTTTTTT,CASSQGAPATGELFF
.,TRBV4-3,TRBD2,TRBJ2-3,TGCGCCAGCAGCCGGGGACTAGCGGGATACTTTAGCACAGATACGCAGTATTTT,CASSRGLAGYFSTDTQYF
.,TRBV7-8,.,TRBJ2-1,TGTGCCAGCAGCTTATTGATCAGCGGCAATGAGCAGTTCTTC,CASSLLISGNEQFF
few,TRBV7-2,TRBD1,TRBJ1-2,TGTGCCAGCAGCTTAGGAAGGGACAGGGGAAGCGGCTACACCTTC,CASSLGRDRGSGYTF
.,TRBV7-9,TRBD1,TRBJ1-1,TGTGCCAGCAGCTCACACGGGACAGGGTACACTGAAGCTTTCTTT,CASSSHGTGYTEAFF
few,TRBV20-1,TRBD2,TRBJ2-7,TGCAGTGCTAGAGATACCCGACTAGCGGTAGGTTACGAGCAGTACTTC,CSARDTRLAVGYEQYF
.,TRBV12-3/TRBV12-4,.,TRBJ2-7,TGTGCCAGCAGTGTATCAAGTCTAGGGGAGCAGTACTTC,CASSVSSLGEQYF
.,TRBV5-6,TRBD1,TRBJ1-5,TGTGCCAGCAGTCACGGACAGGTTAGCAATCAGCCCCAGCATTTT,CASSHGQVSNQPQHF
.,TRBV10-3,.,TRBJ2-2,TGTGCCATCAGTCGTACAAAGAACACCGGGGAGCTGTTTTTT,CAISRTKNTGELFF
few,TRBV4-3,.,TRBJ2-7,TGCGCCAGCAGCCAAGATTGGGGCGAGCAGTACTTC,CASSQDWGEQYF
many,TRBV29-1,.,TRBJ2-3,TGCAGTGGGGAACCCAGCACAGATACGCAGTATTTT,CSGEPSTDTQYF
few,TRBV7-9,TRBD2,TRBJ2-7,TGTGCCAGCAGCCCCCGGACTAGCGTTTACTACGAGCAGTACTTC,CASSPRTSVYYEQYF
few,TRBV6-1,.,TRBJ2-7,TGTGCCACCATAGTACAGGGCAACTACGAGCAGTACTTC,CATIVQGNYEQYF
.,TRBV20-1,.,TRBJ2-5,TGCAGTGCTAGAGATCCCGTCAGGCCGGAGACCCAGTACTTC,CSARDPVRPETQYF
.,TRBV24-1,TRBD2,TRBJ2-1,TGTGCCACCAGTTTAAGCGGGAGGGGTATCTATGAGCAGTTCTTC,CATSLSGRGIYEQFF
many,TRBV12-3/TRBV12-4,.,TRBJ2-7,TGTGCCAGCAGTTTGATGGGTGGCTACGAGCAGTACTTC,CASSLMGGYEQYF
few,TRBV28,.,TRBJ1-1,TGTGCCAGCATTTCGGTCGGGGGCACTGAAGCTTTCTTT,CASISVGGTEAFF
few,TRBV18,TRBD1,TRBJ1-1,TGTGCCAGCTCACCCCGGGACAGGGGGATCGTCACTGAAGCTTTCTTT,CASSPRDRGIVTEAFF
.,TRBV11-1,.,TRBJ1-5,TGTGCCAGCAGCCCAGGTGGAGGTGGAGGCCAAGGCAATCAGCCCCAGCATTTT,CASSPGGGGGQGNQPQHF
few,TRBV29-1,.,TRBJ1-4,TGCAGCGCTCTGTGGGACGAAAAACTGTTTTTT,CSALWDEKLFF
few,TRBV4-1,TRBD2,TRBJ2-5,TGTGCCAGCAGCCAAGTAGCGGGGGCCCAAGAGACCCAGTACTTC,CASSQVAGAQETQYF
many,TRBV12-3/TRBV12-4,TRBD1,TRBJ2-1,TGTGCCAGCAGCCAGGGACAGTGGTACAATGAGCAGTTCTTC,CASSQGQWYNEQFF
.,TRBV7-8,.,TRBJ2-1,TGTGCCAGCAGCTTATATCCCCCAGACAGCTCCTACAATGAGCAGTTCTTC,CASSLYPPDSSYNEQFF
many,TRBV12-3/TRBV12-4,.,TRBJ2-2,TGTGCCAGCAGTCTTTCGACTGAAGGGAAGCTGTTTTTT,CASSLSTEGKLFF
many,TRBV9,.,TRBJ2-3,TGTGCCAGCAGCGTAGCTCACAGTGGGGATACGCAGTATTTT,CASSVAHSGDTQYF
few,TRBV27,TRBD2,TRBJ2-7,TGTGCCAGCAGTTTAGTAGGCGGGAGGTACGAGCAGTACTTC,CASSLVGGRYEQYF
many,TRBV5-1,TRBD1,TRBJ2-3,TGCGCCAGCAGCCTCACAGGGGGCGAAGATACGCAGTATTTT,CASSLTGGEDTQYF
.,TRBV10-3,.,TRBJ2-7,TGTGCCATCAGTGATCATAAGGGGGGACGGACCTACGAGCAGTACTTC,CAISDHKGGRTYEQYF
.,TRBV29-1,TRBD2,TRBJ2-2,TGCAGCGTTTTCAGCGGGGGCGGAAGCACCGGGGAGCTGTTTTTT,CSVFSGGGSTGELFF
.,TRBV29-1,TRBD1,TRBJ1-1,TGCAGCGTAGAAGGACAGGGAGTCACTGAAGCTTTCTTT,CSVEGQGVTEAFF
.,TRBV28,.,TRBJ1-5,TGTGCCAGCAAGACGGACAGACCTAGCAATCAGCCCCAGCATTTT,CASKTDRPSNQPQHF
few,TRBV6-5,.,TRBJ2-2,TGTGCCAGCAGTTACTCCGTAAGCCTCGGCACCGGGGAGCTGTTTTTT,CASSYSVSLGTGELFF
.,TRBV27,.,TRBJ2-5,TGTGCCAGCAGTATGCGCGGGGTTACCCCCCAAGAGACCCAGTACTTC,CASSMRGVTPQETQYF
many,TRBV20-1,.,TRBJ1-5,TGCAGTGCTAGATCTGATATCCGTGGTAGCAATCAGCCCCAGCATTTT,CSARSDIRGSNQPQHF
few,TRBV7-9,.,TRBJ1-5,TGTGCCAGCAGTGTGGGTCTCAATCAGCCCCAGCATTTT,CASSVGLNQPQHF
.,TRBV20-1,.,TRBJ2-5,TGCAGTGCTAGACTCTCCGGAGGCACCCAGTACTTC,CSARLSGGTQYF
few,TRBV2,.,TRBJ2-7,TGTGCCAGCAGTGAGGTCGGATCCTACGAGCAGTACTTC,CASSEVGSYEQYF
.,TRBV7-9,.,TRBJ2-6,TGTGCCAGCAGCTTATATCGCAGGGGCAACGTCCTGACTTTC,CASSLYRRGNVLTF
few,TRBV7-2,.,TRBJ1-1,TGTGCCAGCAGCGTTGTGAGTGGCTATAACACTGAAGCTTTCTTT,CASSVVSGYNTEAFF
few,TRBV5-6,.,TRBJ1-2,TGTGCCAGCAGCGCGTCCGGGACACCGCTGAACTATGGCTACACCTTC,CASSASGTPLNYGYTF
.,TRBV20-1,TRBD1,TRBJ1-6,TGCAGTGGGGGACAGCTCGGGAATTCACCCCTCCACTTT,CSGGQLGNSPLHF
few,TRBV9,.,TRBJ2-5,TGTGCCAGCAGCGTAGGAGGGACAAACTTACAGACCCAGTACTTC,CASSVGGTNLQTQYF
few,TRBV5-1,.,TRBJ2-5,TGCGCCAGCAGCTTGTTTAATTCAGAAGAGACCCAGTACTTC,CASSLFNSEETQYF
many,TRBV5-1,.,TRBJ1-1,TGCGCCAGCAGCCTACTAACGAACACTGAAGCTTTCTTT,CASSLLTNTEAFF
few,TRBV28,.,TRBJ2-7,TGTGCCAGCAGTTTATTGGGGGACTCCTACGAGCAGTACTTC,CASSLLGDSYEQYF
.,TRBV6-2/TRBV6-3,TRBD1,TRBJ2-7,TGTGCCAGCAGCACCCGGACAGGGCCGAAGTACTTC,CASSTRTGPKYF
.,TRBV29-1,.,TRBJ2-6,TGCAGCGTTGGGCCGAGCTCTGGGGCCAACGTCCTGACTTTC,CSVGPSSGANVLTF
.,TRBV5-1,.,TRBJ1-2,TGCGCCAGCAGTTCTGACCGCCTGAGGACCTTC,CASSSDRLRTF
.,TRBV24-1,.,TRBJ2-3,TGTGCCACCAGTGTATCTGGGAAGGGGCGCACAGATACGCAGTATTTT,CATSVSGKGRTDTQYF